This TCR beta chain was profiled in a study of blood T cell repertoires in COVID-19. The CDR3 has 15 amino acids. J gave up 0 bases and V 6 bases, and 7 bases lay outside the gene matches. Looked up from germline, CDR1 is MDHEN and CDR2 is SYDVKM. Sequenced by immunoSEQ multiplex PCR; TCRdb stores in-frame clones only, minus some. Counted here are 30,000 or so clones, 90% occurring once; the ten biggest clones make up roughly 1.5%. Sequencing was done on a sample of peripheral blood. The clonotype was recovered from a man aged 60 to 69 with active COVID-19. V gene TRBV28 combines with J gene TRBJ2-7, with 8 bases identical to TRBD2. The CDR3, as DNA: TGTGCCAGCAGCGGGAGCGGGGGTGGCTCCTACGAGCAGTACTTC. It is translated as CASSGSGGGSYEQYF.